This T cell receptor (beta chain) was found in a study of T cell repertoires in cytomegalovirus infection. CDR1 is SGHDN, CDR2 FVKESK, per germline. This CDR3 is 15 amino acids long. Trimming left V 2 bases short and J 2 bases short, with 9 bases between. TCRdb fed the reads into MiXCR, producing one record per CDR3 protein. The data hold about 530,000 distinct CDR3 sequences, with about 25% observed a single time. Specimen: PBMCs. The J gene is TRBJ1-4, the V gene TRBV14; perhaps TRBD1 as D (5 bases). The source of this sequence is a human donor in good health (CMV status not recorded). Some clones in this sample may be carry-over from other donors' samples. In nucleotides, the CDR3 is TGTGCCAGCAGCCAATTAGGGGCGACTAATGAAAAACTGTTTTTT. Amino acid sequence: CASSQLGATNEKLFF.